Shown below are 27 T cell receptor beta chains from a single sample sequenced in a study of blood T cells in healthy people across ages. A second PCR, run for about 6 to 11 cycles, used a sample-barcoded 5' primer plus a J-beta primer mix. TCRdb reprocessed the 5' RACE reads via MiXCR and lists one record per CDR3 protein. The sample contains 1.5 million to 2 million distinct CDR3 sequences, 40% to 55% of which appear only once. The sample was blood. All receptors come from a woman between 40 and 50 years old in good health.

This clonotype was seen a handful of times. DNA for the CDR3: TGCGCCAGCAGCCAAGAGGCCAGGACGAAGGGCAAAAACATTCAGTACTTC. This translates into CASSQEARTKGKNIQYF. The chain combines TRBV4-3 with TRBJ2-4; D remains ambiguous. CDR1 is LGHNA, CDR2 YSLEER, per germline. The V and J ends lost 0 bases and 3 bases respectively, with 15 bases between them. The CDR3 has 17 amino acids.

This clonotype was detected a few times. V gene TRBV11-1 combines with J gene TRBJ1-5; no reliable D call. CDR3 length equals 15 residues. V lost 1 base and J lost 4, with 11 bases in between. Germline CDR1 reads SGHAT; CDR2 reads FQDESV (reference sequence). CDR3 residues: CASSLDGKGNQPQHF. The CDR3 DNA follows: TGTGCCAGCAGCTTAGATGGAAAGGGTAATCAGCCCCAGCATTTT.

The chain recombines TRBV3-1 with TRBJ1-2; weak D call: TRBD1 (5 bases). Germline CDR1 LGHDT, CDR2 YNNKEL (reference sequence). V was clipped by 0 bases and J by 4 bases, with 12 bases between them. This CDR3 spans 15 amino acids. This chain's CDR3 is CASSQDRGATYGYTF. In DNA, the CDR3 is TGTGCCAGCAGCCAAGATCGGGGCGCCACCTATGGCTACACCTTC.

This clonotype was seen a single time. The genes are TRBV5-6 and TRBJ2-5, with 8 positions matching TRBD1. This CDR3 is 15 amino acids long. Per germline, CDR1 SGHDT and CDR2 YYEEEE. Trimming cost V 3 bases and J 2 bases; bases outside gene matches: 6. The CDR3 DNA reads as TGTGCCAGCAGCTGGATAGGACAGGGTCAAGAGACCCAGTACTTC. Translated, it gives CASSWIGQGQETQYF.

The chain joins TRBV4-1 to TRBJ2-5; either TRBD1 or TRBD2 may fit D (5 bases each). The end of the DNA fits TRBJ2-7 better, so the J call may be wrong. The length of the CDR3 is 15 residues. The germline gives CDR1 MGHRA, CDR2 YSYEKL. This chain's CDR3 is CASSHDGEGSYEQYF. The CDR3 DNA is TGCGCCAGCAGCCACGACGGAGAGGGGAGCTACGAGCAGTACTTC.

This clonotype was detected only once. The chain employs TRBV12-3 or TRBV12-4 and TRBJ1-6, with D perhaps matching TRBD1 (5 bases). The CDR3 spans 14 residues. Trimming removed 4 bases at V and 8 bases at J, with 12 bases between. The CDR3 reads CASSSQAGDSPLHF. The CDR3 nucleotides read TGTGCCAGCAGTTCACAGGCCGGGGATTCACCCCTCCACTTT.

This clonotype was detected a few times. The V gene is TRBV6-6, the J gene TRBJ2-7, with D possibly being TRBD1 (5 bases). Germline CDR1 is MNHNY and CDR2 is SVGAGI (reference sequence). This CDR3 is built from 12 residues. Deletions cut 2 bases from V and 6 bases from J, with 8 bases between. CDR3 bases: TGTGCCAGCAGTTACCAGGGTTCCGAGCAGTACTTC. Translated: CASSYQGSEQYF.

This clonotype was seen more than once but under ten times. DNA of the CDR3: TGTGCCAGCAGCTTTGGGGGTCCATCAAAGTTCTTC. Translated: CASSFGGPSKFF. The chain recombines TRBV7-9 with TRBJ2-1; perhaps D is TRBD1 or TRBD2 (5 bases each). The CDR3 consists of 12 residues. CDR1 is SEHNR and CDR2 is FQNEAQ in the germline V gene (reference sequence). The V end was cut by 3 bases, the J end by 14 bases, with 14 bases between. Using reference TRBV7-9 and TRBJ2-1 for the parts outside the CDR3, the full variable domain is DTGVSQNPRHKITKRGQNVTFRCDPISEHNRLYWYRQTLGQGPEFLTYFQNEAQLEKSRLLSDRFSAERPKGSFSTLEIQRTEQGDSAMYLCASSFGGPSKFFGPGTRLTVL.

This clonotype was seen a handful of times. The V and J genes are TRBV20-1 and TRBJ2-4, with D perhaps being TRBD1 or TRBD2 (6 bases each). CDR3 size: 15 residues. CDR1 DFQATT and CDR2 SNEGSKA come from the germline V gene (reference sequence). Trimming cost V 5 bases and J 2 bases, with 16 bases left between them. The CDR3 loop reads CSASDTGGPKNIQYF. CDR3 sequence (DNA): TGCAGTGCTTCTGACACCGGGGGCCCCAAAAACATTCAGTACTTC.

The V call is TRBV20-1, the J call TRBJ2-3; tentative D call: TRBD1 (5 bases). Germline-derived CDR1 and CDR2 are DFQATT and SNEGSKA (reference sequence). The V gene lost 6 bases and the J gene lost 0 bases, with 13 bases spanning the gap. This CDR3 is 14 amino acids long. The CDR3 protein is CSAPPRASTDTQYF. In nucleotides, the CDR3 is TGCAGTGCCCCCCCCAGGGCTAGCACAGATACGCAGTATTTT.

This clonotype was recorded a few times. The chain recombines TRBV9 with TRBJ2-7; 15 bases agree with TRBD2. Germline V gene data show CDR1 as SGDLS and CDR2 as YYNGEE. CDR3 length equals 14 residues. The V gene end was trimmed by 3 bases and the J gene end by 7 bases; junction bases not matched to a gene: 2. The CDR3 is CASSGGLAGGEQYF. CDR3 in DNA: TGTGCCAGCAGCGGGGGACTAGCGGGGGGAGAGCAGTACTTC.

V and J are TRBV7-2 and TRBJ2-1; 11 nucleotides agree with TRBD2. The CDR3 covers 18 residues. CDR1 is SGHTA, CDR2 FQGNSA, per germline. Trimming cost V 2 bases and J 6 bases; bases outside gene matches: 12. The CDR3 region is CASSLWVSGGVSRNEQFF. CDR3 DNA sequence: TGTGCCAGCAGCTTATGGGTTAGCGGGGGGGTATCACGCAATGAGCAGTTCTTC.

In nucleotides, the CDR3 is TGCAGTGCTAGAGATGGCAGAGCCCCCTACGAGCAGTACTTC. Its translation: CSARDGRAPYEQYF. The chain employs TRBV20-1 and TRBJ2-7; D is uncertain. The ends were cut back, 0 bases at V and 2 bases at J, with 11 bases in the middle. The CDR3 runs 14 residues. In germline, CDR1 is DFQATT, CDR2 SNEGSKA (reference sequence).

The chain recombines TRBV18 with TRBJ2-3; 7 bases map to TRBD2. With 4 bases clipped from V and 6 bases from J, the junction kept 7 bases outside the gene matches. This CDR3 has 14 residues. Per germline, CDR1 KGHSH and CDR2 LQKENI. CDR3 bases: TGTGCCAGCTCACGGACTAGTATTATGGATACGCAGTATTTT. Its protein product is CASSRTSIMDTQYF.

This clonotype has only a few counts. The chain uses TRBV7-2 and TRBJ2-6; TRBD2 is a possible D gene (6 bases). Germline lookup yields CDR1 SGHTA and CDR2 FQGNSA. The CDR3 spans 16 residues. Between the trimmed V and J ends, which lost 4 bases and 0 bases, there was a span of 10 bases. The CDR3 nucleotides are TGTGCCAGCAGCTCGACTAGAGTCTCTGGGGCCAACGTCCTGACTTTC. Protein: CASSSTRVSGANVLTF. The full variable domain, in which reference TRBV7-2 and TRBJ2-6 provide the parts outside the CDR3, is GAGVSQSPSNKVTEKGKDVELRCDPISGHTALYWYRQSLGQGLEFLIYFQGNSAPDKSGLPSDRFSAERTGGSVSTLTIQRTQQEDSAVYLCASSSTRVSGANVLTFGAGSRLTVL.

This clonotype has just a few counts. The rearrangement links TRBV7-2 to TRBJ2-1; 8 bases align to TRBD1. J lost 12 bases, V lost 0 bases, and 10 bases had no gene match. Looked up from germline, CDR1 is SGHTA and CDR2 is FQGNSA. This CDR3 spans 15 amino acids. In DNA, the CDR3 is TGTGCCAGCAGCTTAGCCAGGGGGCGCGATCCTAGGCAGTTCTTC. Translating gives CASSLARGRDPRQFF.

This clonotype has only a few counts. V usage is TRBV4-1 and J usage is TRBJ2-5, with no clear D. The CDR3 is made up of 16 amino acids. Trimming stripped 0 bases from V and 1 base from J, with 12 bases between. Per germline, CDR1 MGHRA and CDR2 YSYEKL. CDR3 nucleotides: TGCGCCAGCAGCCAAGAACGCCAGGAAATCCAAGAGACCCAGTACTTC. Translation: CASSQERQEIQETQYF.

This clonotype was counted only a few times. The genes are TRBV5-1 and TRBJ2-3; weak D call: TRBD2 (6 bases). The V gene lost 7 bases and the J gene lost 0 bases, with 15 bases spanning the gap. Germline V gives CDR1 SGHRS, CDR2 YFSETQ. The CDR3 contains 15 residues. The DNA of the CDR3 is TGCGCCAGCGGACGGGGACTTCCTAGCACAGATACGCAGTATTTT. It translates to CASGRGLPSTDTQYF.

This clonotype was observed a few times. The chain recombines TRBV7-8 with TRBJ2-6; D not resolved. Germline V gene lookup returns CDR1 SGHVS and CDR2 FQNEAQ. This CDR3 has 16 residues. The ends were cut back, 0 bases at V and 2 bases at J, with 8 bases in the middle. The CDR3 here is CASSLAPRPGANVLTF. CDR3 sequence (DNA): TGTGCCAGCAGCTTAGCGCCAAGACCTGGGGCCAACGTCCTGACTTTC.

CDR3 bases: TGTGCCAGCAGCCAAGGGGTAGCGGGGGGGCTGGAGACCCAGTACTTC. Translated: CASSQGVAGGLETQYF. The rearrangement links TRBV4-2 to TRBJ2-5; TRBD2 matches at 11 bases. Germline V gene sequence: CDR1 LGHNA, CDR2 YNFKEQ. The CDR3 spans 16 residues. The V and J ends lost 1 base and 5 bases, in that order; junction bases with no gene match: 6.

DNA for the CDR3: TGTGCCAGCGGACAGGTCCGCGAGCAGTACTTC. Amino acids: CASGQVREQYF. This chain links TRBV6-1 with TRBJ2-7; TRBD1 matches 7 bases. The CDR3 is 11 residues long. Germline V gene data show CDR1 as MNHNS and CDR2 as SASEGT. V trimming: 8 bases; J trimming: 6 bases; junction bases outside the gene matches: 4.

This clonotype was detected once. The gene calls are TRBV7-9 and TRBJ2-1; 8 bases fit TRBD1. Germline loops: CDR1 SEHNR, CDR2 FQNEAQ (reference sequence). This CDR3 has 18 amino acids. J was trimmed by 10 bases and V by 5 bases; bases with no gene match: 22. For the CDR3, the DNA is TGTGCCAGCAGCCCAGGACAGGGTCTCTCTTTCGGGGCCTACGAGCAGTTCTTC. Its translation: CASSPGQGLSFGAYEQFF.

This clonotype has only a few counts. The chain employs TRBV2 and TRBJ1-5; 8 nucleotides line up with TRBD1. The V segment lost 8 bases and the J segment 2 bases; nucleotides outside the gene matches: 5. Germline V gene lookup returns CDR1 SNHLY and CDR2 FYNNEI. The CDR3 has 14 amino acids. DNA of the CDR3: TGTGCCAGCGCTGACAGGGGTGGCAATCAGCCCCAGCATTTT. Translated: CASADRGGNQPQHF.

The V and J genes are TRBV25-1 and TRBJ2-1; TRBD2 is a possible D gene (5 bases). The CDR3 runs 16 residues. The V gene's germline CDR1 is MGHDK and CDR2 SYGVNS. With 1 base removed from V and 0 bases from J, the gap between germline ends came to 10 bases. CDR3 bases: TGTGCCAGCAGTGAATCTAGCCTTAGCTCCTACAATGAGCAGTTCTTC. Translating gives CASSESSLSSYNEQFF.

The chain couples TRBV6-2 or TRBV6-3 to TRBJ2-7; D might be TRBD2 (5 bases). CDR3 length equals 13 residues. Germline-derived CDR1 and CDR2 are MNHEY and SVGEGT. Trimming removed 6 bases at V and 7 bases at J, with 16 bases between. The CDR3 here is CASSYGLLREQYF. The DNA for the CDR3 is TGTGCCAGCAGCTATGGACTTCTTCGGGAGCAGTACTTC.

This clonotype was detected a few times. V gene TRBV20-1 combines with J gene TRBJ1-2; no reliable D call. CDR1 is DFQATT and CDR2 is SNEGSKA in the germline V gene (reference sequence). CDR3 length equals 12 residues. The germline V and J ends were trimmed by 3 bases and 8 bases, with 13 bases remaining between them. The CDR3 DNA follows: TGCAGTGCTAGTCGGCGATCTAGGGGCTACACCTTC. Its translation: CSASRRSRGYTF.

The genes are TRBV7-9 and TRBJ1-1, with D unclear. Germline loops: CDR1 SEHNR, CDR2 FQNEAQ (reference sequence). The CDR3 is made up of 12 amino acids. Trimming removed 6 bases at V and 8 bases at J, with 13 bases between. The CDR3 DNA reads TGTGCCAGCAGTCCACCAGGCAGCGAAGCTTTCTTT. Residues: CASSPPGSEAFF.